The source of this T cell receptor (beta chain) is a study of PD-1 blockade in classical Hodgkin lymphoma. General observations from the study: Newly diagnosed patients were reported to start with lower TCR diversity than healthy donors. There was a significant rise in CD4+ TCR diversity by C4D1, with no such rise for CD8+. Lower baseline TCR diversity marked trial partial responders and progressors.

V was cut by 3 bases and J by 4 bases, with 15 bases left in between. Germline CDR1 and CDR2: MNHEY and SMNVEV (reference sequence). The CDR3 extends over 15 amino acids. On this clone: No antigen is known for it.

Autologous stem cell transplantation was followed by relapse in every patient, and brentuximab vedotin exposure varied. The protocol was immunoSEQ multiplex PCR, while the TCRdb copy is restricted to in-frame clones and leaves out a portion. The table has 120,000 to 150,000 clones, around 73% seen once. This chain links TRBV27 with TRBJ2-5; D tentatively fits TRBD1 or TRBD2 (6 bases each). The specimen was peripheral blood mononuclear cells (PBMCs), collected before the second cycle of nivolumab. The receptor comes from a human donor with classical Hodgkin lymphoma. Here the CDR3 DNA reads TGTGCCAGCAGTTTGTCTAGGGGGGTAGTAGAGACCCAGTACTTC. Translating gives CASSLSRGVVETQYF.